The 5 T cell receptor beta chains below come from one sample, sequenced in a study of blood T cell repertoires in COVID-19. Profiling relied on immunoSEQ multiplex PCR, and the TCRdb table lists in-frame clones only, not all of them. The sample lists hundreds of thousands of clones, around 84% occurring once. The sample taken for sequencing was peripheral blood. The source of these receptors is a man aged 25 to 45 with active or convalescent COVID-19.

The V gene is TRBV3-1 (or the pseudogene TRBV3-2), the J gene TRBJ2-3, with a weak D call TRBD2 (6 bases). This CDR3 contains 17 residues. The V end was cut by 3 bases, the J end by 4 bases, with 20 bases between. Per germline, CDR1 LGHDT and CDR2 YNNKEL (reference sequence). The CDR3 DNA reads as TGTGCCAGCAGCCAGGACCGTCGGGGAGCGGGCGCAGATACGCAGTATTTT. It translates to CASSQDRRGAGADTQYF.

This chain links TRBV28 with TRBJ2-2; D call uncertain. There are 12 residues in the CDR3. Trimming took 5 bases from V and 3 from J, leaving 4 bases between them. Germline V CDR1 and CDR2: MDHEN, SYDVKM. CDR3: CASSSHTGELFF. The DNA for the CDR3 is TGTGCCAGCAGTAGCCACACCGGGGAGCTGTTTTTT. Full variable domain (remainder filled in from reference TRBV28 and TRBJ2-2): DVKVTQSSRYLVKRTGEKVFLECVQDMDHENMFWYRQDPGLGLRLIYFSYDVKMKEKGDIPEGYSVSREKKERFSLILESASTNQTSMYLCASSSHTGELFFGEGSRLTVL.

The chain is built from TRBV2 and TRBJ1-4; possible D gene TRBD1, 5 bases. CDR3 length: 11 amino acids. CDR1 is SNHLY, CDR2 FYNNEI, per germline. V was cut by 8 bases and J by 7 bases, with 8 bases left in between. The DNA for the CDR3 is TGTGCCAGCGGGGGGGGTGAAAAACTGTTTTTT. It is translated as CASGGGEKLFF.

This chain uses TRBV27 with TRBJ2-1, with D unclear. Per germline, CDR1 MNHEY and CDR2 SMNVEV (reference sequence). The CDR3 has 12 amino acids. V was shortened by 4 bases and J by 3 bases, with 4 bases between the two germline ends. The CDR3 sequence is CASSSGYNEQFF. The CDR3 nucleotides are TGTGCCAGCAGTTCAGGCTACAATGAGCAGTTCTTC.

This chain connects TRBV5-1 to TRBJ1-4; possible D gene TRBD1, 6 bases. Trimming left V 0 bases short and J 10 bases short, with 13 bases between. This CDR3 is 14 amino acids long. The germline gives CDR1 SGHRS, CDR2 YFSETQ. The CDR3 sequence: CASSLGQASGKLFF. The CDR3 DNA is TGCGCCAGCAGCTTGGGACAGGCTTCGGGAAAACTGTTTTTT.